This entry lists 10 T cell receptor beta chains sequenced from one sample in a study of blood T cells in healthy people across ages. Using a J-beta primer mix together with a sample-barcoded 5' primer, a second PCR was run for 7 to 11 cycles. TCRdb re-called the 5' RACE reads through MiXCR, storing one row per CDR3 protein. The data hold hundreds of thousands of distinct CDR3 sequences, with roughly 50% observed a single time. The sample was blood. These receptors were collected from a woman aged 60-75 years in good health.

The V call is TRBV28, the J call TRBJ1-4, with D unresolved. CDR1 and CDR2 from the germline V gene are MDHEN and SYDVKM. The V end was cut by 4 bases, the J end by 7 bases, with 13 bases between. This CDR3 is 14 amino acids long. CDR3 bases: TGTGCCAGCAGTTCCCCGGGGATGAGTGAAAAACTGTTTTTT. Translating gives CASSSPGMSEKLFF.

This clonotype was seen a few times. The chain recombines TRBV20-1 with TRBJ2-3, with 7 bases matching TRBD2. The CDR3 consists of 16 residues. The V gene's germline CDR1 is DFQATT and CDR2 SNEGSKA (reference sequence). V was pared by 5 bases and J by 5 bases, with 16 bases of the junction left unmatched. CDR3 loop: CSAYHLGGSRGDTQYF. In nucleotides, the CDR3 is TGCAGTGCTTACCACCTCGGGGGGTCGAGGGGAGATACGCAGTATTTT.

This clonotype was seen only a few times. The chain links TRBV5-1 to TRBJ2-5, with D perhaps given as TRBD1 or TRBD2 (5 bases each). Germline loops: CDR1 SGHRS, CDR2 YFSETQ. V dropped 4 bases and J dropped 0 bases, with 13 bases sitting between them. This CDR3 region has 15 residues. This CDR3 is CASSEERGHQETQYF. In nucleotides, the CDR3 is TGCGCCAGCAGCGAGGAAAGGGGACACCAAGAGACCCAGTACTTC.

Ten or more counts support this clonotype. This sequence joins TRBV7-8 and TRBJ2-6, with D unclear. Trimming cost V 5 bases and J 0 bases, with 8 bases left between them. Per germline, CDR1 SGHVS and CDR2 FQNEAQ. The CDR3 sequence is 15 residues long. The CDR3 here is CASSITDSGANVLTF. The CDR3 DNA reads TGTGCCAGCAGCATTACAGACTCTGGGGCCAACGTCCTGACTTTC. The variable domain in full, with the rest retrieved from reference TRBV7-8 and TRBJ2-6, is GAGVSQSPRYKVAKRGQDVALRCDPISGHVSLFWYQQALGQGPEFLTYFQNEAQLDKSGLPSDRFFAERPEGSVSTLKIQRTQQEDSAVYLCASSITDSGANVLTFGAGSRLTVL.

This sequence joins TRBV27 and TRBJ2-1; the match to TRBD2 covers 9 bases. This CDR3 spans 16 amino acids. Per the germline V gene, CDR1 is MNHEY and CDR2 is SMNVEV (reference sequence). V was clipped by 0 bases and J by 7 bases; unmatched bases: 7. In DNA, the CDR3 is TGTGCCAGCAGTTTATCGATAGTAGCGGGAGTGAATGAGCAGTTCTTC. Its protein is CASSLSIVAGVNEQFF.

V usage is TRBV2 and J usage is TRBJ2-1; 13 positions agree with TRBD2. The germline gives CDR1 SNHLY, CDR2 FYNNEI. This CDR3 has 15 amino acids. V lost 10 bases, J lost 9 bases, and 12 bases stayed unmatched. As DNA, the CDR3 is TGTGCCAAGGGGACTAGCGGGAATCGGGATCGTGAGCAGTTCTTC. It translates to CAKGTSGNRDREQFF.

The chain links TRBV4-3 to TRBJ2-7; D is perhaps TRBD1 (5 bases). V was shortened by 0 bases and J by 9 bases, with 15 bases between the two germline ends. Germline V gene sequence: CDR1 LGHNA, CDR2 YSLEER. The CDR3 extends over 14 amino acids. The CDR3 loop is CASSQDPGARAQYF. The CDR3 coding sequence is TGCGCCAGCAGCCAAGATCCTGGGGCTCGGGCGCAGTACTTC.

This chain connects TRBV4-1 to TRBJ2-3; 12 bases are shared with TRBD1. V dropped 0 bases and J dropped 4; count of bases not matched to a gene: 8. CDR3 length: 18 amino acids. Per germline, CDR1 MGHRA and CDR2 YSYEKL. The CDR3 spells CASSQEPSGQGASDTQYF. DNA for the CDR3: TGCGCCAGCAGCCAAGAGCCTTCGGGACAGGGGGCGTCAGATACGCAGTATTTT.

This sequence joins TRBV9 and TRBJ2-1; D might be TRBD1 (6 bases). This CDR3 comprises 15 residues. In germline, CDR1 is SGDLS, CDR2 YYNGEE. V lost 4 bases and J lost 2, with 13 bases in between. In DNA, the CDR3 is TGTGCCAGCAGCCCCCTAGGACAGACCTACAATGAGCAGTTCTTC. Translation: CASSPLGQTYNEQFF.

The gene calls are TRBV15 and TRBJ1-2, with D unresolved. Trimming shortened V by 1 base and J by 4 bases, and 10 bases separated the two germline ends. In germline, CDR1 is LNHNV, CDR2 YYDKDF (reference sequence). CDR3 size: 14 residues. CDR3 in DNA: TGTGCCACCAGCAGAGTATTACAGCTCTATGGCTACACCTTC. Protein: CATSRVLQLYGYTF.